The subject of this entry is one TCR beta chain. Only one count was recorded for this clone. Its specific antigen is unknown. Nothing much larger sits one base from this clone, and base qualities are not available. The data were obtained in a study of blood T cell repertoires in COVID-19 (dated by TCRdb to 2020 to 2021). About the full investigation: Collaborator samples came from the United States, Italy and Spain and covered acute and convalescent phases of COVID-19. The prospective study material was composed of cDNA or gDNA derived from T cells, B-cell-depleted T cells, or PBMCs. Subjects who had been exposed to COVID-19, were actively infected with it, or had recovered from it provided the deeply sampled blood TCRbeta repertoires that made up the dataset. The repertoires were released in a freely available public database meant as a resource for research on the immune response to SARS-CoV-2. The samples were drawn from the first 160 participants of the ongoing ImmuneRACE study and from over 950 subjects provided by 6 global collaborators. Nearly every sample came with metadata listing a de-identified subject ID, COVID-19 status, age in years and sex. Where HLA class I and class II types were available, the types were taken from metadata supplied by the sample provider, not from assay-based typing. What the work shows at the level of the full study, not this receptor alone: Clinical and demographic metadata were provided uncurated, with the amount varying by source and participant.

TCRbeta CDR3 regions were amplified from genomic DNA by means of the immunoSEQ Assay, a bias-controlled multiplex PCR. Per the original workflow: The number of nucleated cells in each sample was estimated from the amplification of reference gene primers within the assay. Sequence reads were collapsed and filtered to measure the absolute abundance of every unique TCRbeta CDR3 rearrangement. Productive Simpson clonality was computed per sample as the square root of Simpson's diversity index over productive rearrangements. What TCRdb holds here is the immuneACCESS table cut down to in-frame rearrangements. Part of the clones is not present; checked against another copy, under half of the missing clones reflect an unresolved V gene, and the others are unexplained. The V and J calls and clone size come from that table; D and trimming were worked out from the DNA. In all, the sample holds some 100,000 clones, and 80% to 90% of those were seen once. The ten largest clones take up 2% to 3% of the sample.

The CDR3 measures 17 amino acids from cysteine to phenylalanine. Only the CDR3 DNA stays, 51 bases, in frame from base 1. V is shortened by 4 bases, J by 1 base, and the region joining them spans 17 bases. Via the germline V gene (reference sequence), CDR1 is LNHNV and CDR2 YYDKDF. In the prospective study, participants were roughly 18 to 95 years old, resided in about two dozen geographic areas of the United States, and were enrolled through a virtual design. In the prospective study, participants were assigned to cohorts based on the clinical history participants reported in a screening survey and a study questionnaire. Recovered participants in ImmuneRACE Cohort 3 were defined as having two consecutive negative NP/OP PCR tests, clearance from a healthcare professional, or resolution of symptoms. In the prospective study, whole blood, serum and a nasopharyngeal or oropharyngeal swab were collected from each participant by mobile phlebotomists. Over a roughly 2-month period, participants in the prospective study had the option of providing additional blood draws and questionnaires. Before DNA extraction, blood samples from the prospective study were shipped at room temperature or frozen.

Material for sequencing was PBMCs or T cells enriched from blood (not recorded which). The sequence was collected from a woman aged 45-65 years who had recovered from COVID-19. The sequence is built from TRBV15 and TRBJ1-5, with TRBD1 tentatively as D gene (6 bases match). DNA sequence: TGTGCCACCAGCAAAGATAAGGGGGGGATAAGCAATCAGCCCCAGCATTTT. Its translation is CATSKDKGGISNQPQHF.